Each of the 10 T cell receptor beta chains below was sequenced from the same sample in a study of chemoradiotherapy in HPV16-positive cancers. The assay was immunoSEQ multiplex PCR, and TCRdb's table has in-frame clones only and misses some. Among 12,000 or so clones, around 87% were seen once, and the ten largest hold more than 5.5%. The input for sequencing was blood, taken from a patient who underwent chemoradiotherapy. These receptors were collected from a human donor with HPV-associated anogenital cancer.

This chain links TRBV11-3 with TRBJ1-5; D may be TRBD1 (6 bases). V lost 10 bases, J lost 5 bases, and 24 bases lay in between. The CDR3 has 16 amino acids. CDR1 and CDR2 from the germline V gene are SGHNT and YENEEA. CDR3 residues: CAIEEDRHPSYQPQHF. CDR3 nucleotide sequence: TGTGCCATCGAAGAGGACAGACACCCTTCCTATCAGCCCCAGCATTTT.

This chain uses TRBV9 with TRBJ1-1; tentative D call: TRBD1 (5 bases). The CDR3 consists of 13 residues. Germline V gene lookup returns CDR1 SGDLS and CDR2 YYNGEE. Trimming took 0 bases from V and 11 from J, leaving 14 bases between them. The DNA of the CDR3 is TGTGCCAGCAGCGTAGGGGAGGGCAGGGCGGCTTTCTTT. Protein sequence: CASSVGEGRAAFF.

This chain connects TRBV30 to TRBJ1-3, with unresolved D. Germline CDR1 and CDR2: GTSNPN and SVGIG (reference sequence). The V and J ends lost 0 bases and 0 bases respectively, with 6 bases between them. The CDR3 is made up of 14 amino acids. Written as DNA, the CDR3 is TGTGCCTGGAGTGTAATGAGCTCTGGAAACACCATATATTTT. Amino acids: CAWSVMSSGNTIYF.

CDR3 sequence: CASSPTSGGASTDTQYF. CDR3 in DNA: TGTGCCAGCAGCCCGACTAGCGGGGGGGCTAGCACAGATACGCAGTATTTT. The chain couples TRBV5-4 to TRBJ2-3; 14 bases are a match to TRBD2. V lost 4 bases to trimming and J lost 0 bases; unmatched junction nucleotides: 4. This CDR3 is 17 amino acids long. Germline values: CDR1 SGHNT, CDR2 YYREEE (reference sequence).

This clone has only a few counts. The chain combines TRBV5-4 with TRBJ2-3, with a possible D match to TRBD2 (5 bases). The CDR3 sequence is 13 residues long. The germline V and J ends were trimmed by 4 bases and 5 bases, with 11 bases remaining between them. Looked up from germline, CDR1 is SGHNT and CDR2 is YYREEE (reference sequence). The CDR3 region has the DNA TGTGCCAGCAGCCCTGACGGGATAGATACGCAGTATTTT. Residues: CASSPDGIDTQYF.

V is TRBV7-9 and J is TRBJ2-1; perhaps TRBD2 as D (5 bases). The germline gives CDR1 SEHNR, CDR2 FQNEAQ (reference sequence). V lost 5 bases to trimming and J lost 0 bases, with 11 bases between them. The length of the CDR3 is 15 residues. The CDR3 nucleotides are TGTGCCAGCAGCCCTGAAGGGAGCTCCTACAATGAGCAGTTCTTC. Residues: CASSPEGSSYNEQFF.

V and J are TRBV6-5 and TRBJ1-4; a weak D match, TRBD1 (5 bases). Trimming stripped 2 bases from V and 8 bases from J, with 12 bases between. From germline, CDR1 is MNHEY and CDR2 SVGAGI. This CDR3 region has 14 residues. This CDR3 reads CASSYDRYFEKLFF. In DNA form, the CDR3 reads TGTGCCAGCAGTTACGACAGATACTTCGAAAAACTGTTTTTT.

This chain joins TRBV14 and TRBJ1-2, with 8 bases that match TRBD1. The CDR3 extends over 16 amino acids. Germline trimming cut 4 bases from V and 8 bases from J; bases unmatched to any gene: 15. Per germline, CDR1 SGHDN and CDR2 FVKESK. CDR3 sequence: CASSPGTGQSLSGYTF. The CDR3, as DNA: TGTGCCAGCAGCCCAGGGACAGGCCAAAGTTTATCGGGCTACACCTTC.

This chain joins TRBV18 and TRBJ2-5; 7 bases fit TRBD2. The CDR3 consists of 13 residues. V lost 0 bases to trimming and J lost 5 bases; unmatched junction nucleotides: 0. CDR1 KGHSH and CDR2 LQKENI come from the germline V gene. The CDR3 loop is CASSPPGGETQYF. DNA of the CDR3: TGTGCCAGCTCACCACCGGGGGGGGAGACCCAGTACTTC.

The CDR3 region has the DNA TGTGCCAGTAGATCGACTGGAATCTTAGGGAGAAACATTCAGTACTTC. This encodes CASRSTGILGRNIQYF. The chain couples TRBV19 to TRBJ2-4, with D possibly matching TRBD2 (5 bases). The CDR3 extends over 16 amino acids. The germline V gene encodes CDR1 LNHDA and CDR2 SQIVND (reference sequence). V lost 6 bases to trimming and J lost 6 bases, with 21 bases between them.